The next 30 T cell receptor beta chains were all read from a single sample in a study of T cell responses to AZD1222 COVID-19 vaccine. Sequencing was performed with immunoSEQ multiplex PCR; in TCRdb, only in-frame clones are kept and a portion is missing. The sample holds approximately 90,000 clones, 80% to 90% seen once. The sequences come from peripheral blood, collected on day 0 of AZD1222 vaccination. These receptors originate from an adult in good health.

This clone was seen a few times. The chain is built from TRBV4-2 and TRBJ1-2, with 10 bases identical to TRBD1. The CDR3 contains 14 residues. With 3 bases clipped from V and 4 bases from J, the junction kept 2 bases outside the gene matches. CDR1 and CDR2 from the germline V gene are LGHNA and YNFKEQ. The CDR3 loop is CASSQGTGAYGYTF. CDR3 DNA: TGTGCCAGCAGCCAGGGGACAGGGGCCTATGGCTACACCTTC.

The V and J genes are TRBV6-2 or TRBV6-3 and TRBJ2-7; unclear D gene. With 5 bases removed from V and 3 bases from J, the gap between germline ends came to 8 bases. Germline-derived CDR1 and CDR2 are MNHEY and SVGEGT. The length of the CDR3 is 12 residues. CDR3 in amino acids: CASSPGGYEQYF. CDR3 DNA: TGTGCCAGCAGTCCAGGTGGCTACGAGCAGTACTTC.

V usage is TRBV12-3 or TRBV12-4 and J usage is TRBJ2-5; TRBD2 might be the D (5 bases). There are 12 residues in the CDR3. The V end was cut by 10 bases, the J end by 9 bases, with 18 bases between. The CDR3 spells CATQPGSRPQYF. CDR3 DNA sequence: TGTGCCACCCAACCGGGGTCCCGGCCCCAGTACTTC.

The V gene is TRBV7-2, the J gene TRBJ1-6; TRBD1 agrees at 9 bases. The germline CDR1 and CDR2 sequences are SGHTA and FQGNSA. This CDR3 spans 16 amino acids. V lost 5 bases to trimming and J lost 7 bases; unmatched junction nucleotides: 9. CDR3: CASSDPRTGANSPLHF. The CDR3 nucleotides read TGTGCCAGCAGCGACCCGCGGACAGGGGCAAATTCACCCCTCCACTTT.

This chain connects TRBV2 to TRBJ1-2; no reliable D call. The germline V gene has CDR1 SNHLY and CDR2 FYNNEI. The V gene lost 8 bases and the J gene lost 6 bases, with 16 bases spanning the gap. The length of the CDR3 is 13 residues. CDR3 loop: CASAEGLVDGYTF. CDR3 bases: TGTGCCAGCGCGGAAGGATTGGTAGATGGCTACACCTTC.

V is TRBV28 and J is TRBJ2-7, with 12 bases fitting TRBD2. CDR3 length: 15 residues. The V gene's germline CDR1 is MDHEN and CDR2 SYDVKM. The V gene end was trimmed by 6 bases and the J gene end by 1 base; junction bases not matched to a gene: 4. DNA of the CDR3: TGTGCCAGCAGGCCCGGGACTAGCGGGTCCTACGAGCAGTACTTC. Translation gives CASRPGTSGSYEQYF.

The gene calls are TRBV6-5 and TRBJ2-5; D gene uncertain. Germline V gene data show CDR1 as MNHEY and CDR2 as SVGAGI. The CDR3 covers 14 residues. V was pared by 0 bases and J by 5 bases, with 10 bases between. CDR3 in DNA: TGTGCCAGCAGTTACTCGATGAGCATGGAGACCCAGTACTTC. It codes for CASSYSMSMETQYF.

V is TRBV29-1 and J is TRBJ2-5; D could derive from TRBD1 or TRBD2 (6 bases each). Trimming cost V 1 base and J 2 bases, with 8 bases left between them. The CDR3 contains 13 residues. The germline V gene encodes CDR1 SQVTM and CDR2 ANQGSEA. CDR3 residues: CSVEGGGQETQYF. CDR3 nucleotides: TGCAGCGTTGAAGGAGGGGGGCAAGAGACCCAGTACTTC. The complete variable domain, with remaining parts taken from reference TRBV29-1 and TRBJ2-5, reads SAVISQKPSRDICQRGTSLTIQCQVDSQVTMMFWYRQQPGQSLTLIATANQGSEATYESGFVIDKFPISRPNLTFSTLTVSNMSPEDSSIYLCSVEGGGQETQYFGPGTRLLVL.

The V and J genes are TRBV28 and TRBJ2-3, with 11 bases that match TRBD1. CDR3 length: 14 residues. Losses at the gene ends were 11 bases for V and 2 bases for J; bases not matched to a gene: 6. Germline loops: CDR1 MDHEN, CDR2 SYDVKM. CDR3 protein: CAGGTGGPTDTQYF. DNA for the CDR3: TGTGCCGGTGGGACAGGGGGGCCCACAGATACGCAGTATTTT.

The V call is TRBV29-1, the J call TRBJ1-3; 8 bases line up with TRBD1. This CDR3 has 13 amino acids. The junction had 2 bases not matched to a gene; V was cut back by 4 bases and J by 3 bases. CDR1 is SQVTM, CDR2 ANQGSEA, per germline. The CDR3 here is CSVAGQDGNTIYF. The DNA for the CDR3 is TGCAGCGTTGCGGGACAGGATGGAAACACCATATATTTT.

The V and J genes are TRBV18 and TRBJ1-4, with TRBD1 as a possible D gene (6 bases). Germline CDR1 is KGHSH and CDR2 is LQKENI. Trimming stripped 2 bases from V and 8 bases from J, with 9 bases between. The CDR3 has 13 residues. The CDR3 DNA reads as TGTGCCAGCTCACCAGGGGGCGACGAAAAACTGTTTTTT. Its translation is CASSPGGDEKLFF.

The chain has TRBV18 and TRBJ1-1; D gene unclear. Trimming removed 1 base from V and 3 bases from J, with 12 bases in between. The germline V gene encodes CDR1 KGHSH and CDR2 LQKENI. The CDR3 totals 15 residues. This chain's CDR3 is CASSPRPGWDTEAFF. As DNA, the CDR3 is TGTGCCAGCTCACCACGGCCAGGATGGGACACTGAAGCTTTCTTT.

The rearrangement uses TRBV2 and TRBJ1-5, with 7 bases matching TRBD1. Germline CDR1 is SNHLY and CDR2 is FYNNEI. V was clipped by 5 bases and J by 2 bases; unmatched bases: 12. This CDR3 is built from 17 residues. CDR3 nucleotides: TGTGCCAGCAGTCCTACAGGGGCCGCCTCGGGCAATCAGCCCCAGCATTTT. Translated, it gives CASSPTGAASGNQPQHF.

The chain combines TRBV19 with TRBJ1-2; unclear D gene. Germline CDR1 is LNHDA and CDR2 is SQIVND (reference sequence). The CDR3 length is 16 residues. The germline V and J ends were trimmed by 0 bases and 0 bases, with 11 bases remaining between them. This chain's CDR3 is CASSIDLRGTNYGYTF. The DNA for the CDR3 is TGTGCCAGTAGTATAGATTTGCGGGGTACTAACTATGGCTACACCTTC.

This chain connects TRBV10-3 to TRBJ1-1, with D perhaps matching TRBD1 (5 bases). The CDR3 has 13 amino acids. V gave up 4 bases and J gave up 1 base, with 7 bases separating them. Germline lookup yields CDR1 ENHRY and CDR2 SYGVKD. The CDR3, as DNA: TGTGCCATCAGTGGACAGACGAACACTGAAGCTTTCTTT. As protein: CAISGQTNTEAFF.

The chain joins TRBV29-1 to TRBJ2-1; 11 nucleotides match TRBD2. Germline lookup yields CDR1 SQVTM and CDR2 ANQGSEA. The CDR3 contains 17 residues. V lost 4 bases, J lost 4 bases, and 12 bases stayed unmatched. For the CDR3, the DNA is TGCAGCGTTGCCGCTCCTACCGGGACTAGCGGTTACAATGAGCAGTTCTTC. Translated: CSVAAPTGTSGYNEQFF.

This chain connects TRBV2 to TRBJ1-5, with 8 nucleotides matching TRBD1. Germline CDR1 SNHLY, CDR2 FYNNEI. J gave up 5 bases and V 4 bases, and 4 bases lay outside the gene matches. CDR3 length equals 14 residues. This CDR3 reads CASSGETGDQPQHF. The CDR3 DNA follows: TGTGCCAGCAGTGGGGAGACAGGGGATCAGCCCCAGCATTTT.

A few counts support this clone. J is TRBJ2-7 and V is TRBV28, with 7 nucleotides matching TRBD2. V was clipped by 7 bases and J by 4 bases; unmatched bases: 10. The germline CDR1 and CDR2 sequences are MDHEN and SYDVKM. This CDR3 is built from 14 residues. CDR3 in DNA: TGTGCCAGCAACCCCGGGGGAGGGTCTTACGAGCAGTACTTC. As protein: CASNPGGGSYEQYF. The full variable domain, completed using reference TRBV28 and TRBJ2-7, is DVKVTQSSRYLVKRTGEKVFLECVQDMDHENMFWYRQDPGLGLRLIYFSYDVKMKEKGDIPEGYSVSREKKERFSLILESASTNQTSMYLCASNPGGGSYEQYFGPGTRLTVT.

This rearrangement joins TRBV14 to TRBJ1-1, with 7 nucleotides matching TRBD1. The length of the CDR3 is 13 residues. The germline V gene encodes CDR1 SGHDN and CDR2 FVKESK. With V trimmed by 3 bases and J by 9 bases, 7 bases remained unmatched. The CDR3 is CASSQPTGTQAFF. In DNA, the CDR3 is TGTGCCAGCAGCCAGCCGACAGGGACCCAAGCTTTCTTT.

This chain uses TRBV5-1 with TRBJ2-5; D ambiguous. The ends were cut back, 2 bases at V and 3 bases at J, with 14 bases in the middle. The CDR3 has 15 residues. CDR1 and CDR2 from the germline V gene are SGHRS and YFSETQ. CDR3 protein: CASSLMGLVKETQYF. The CDR3 region has the DNA TGCGCCAGCAGCTTAATGGGGTTGGTCAAAGAGACCCAGTACTTC.

CDR3 coding DNA: TGTGCCAGCAGTTTATCCAGGGCAACTGAAGCTTTCTTT. Translation: CASSLSRATEAFF. The genes are TRBV28 and TRBJ1-1; perhaps TRBD1 as D (5 bases). The CDR3 covers 13 residues. Germline V CDR1 and CDR2: MDHEN, SYDVKM. Trimming took 1 base from V and 5 from J, leaving 8 bases between them.

J is TRBJ2-3 and V is TRBV3-1 (or the pseudogene TRBV3-2), with D perhaps matching TRBD1 (6 bases). The CDR3 totals 17 residues. Germline V gene data show CDR1 as LGHDT and CDR2 as YNNKEL (reference sequence). Trimming shortened V by 3 bases and J by 2 bases, and 18 bases separated the two germline ends. The CDR3 sequence is CASSHSPPGQNTDTQYF. CDR3 sequence (DNA): TGTGCCAGCAGCCATAGCCCTCCCGGACAGAACACAGATACGCAGTATTTT.

J is TRBJ2-7 and V is TRBV18, with 10 positions matching TRBD2. This CDR3 is 15 amino acids long. V was clipped by 6 bases and J by 6 bases; unmatched bases: 11. Germline CDR1 KGHSH, CDR2 LQKENI. The DNA of the CDR3 is TGTGCCAGCTCTCTCGGACTAGCGGAGGGGGGCGAGCAGTACTTC. Encoded protein: CASSLGLAEGGEQYF. The full variable domain, with the rest looked up from reference TRBV18 and TRBJ2-7, is NAGVMQNPRHLVRRRGQEARLRCSPMKGHSHVYWYRQLPEEGLKFMVYLQKENIIDESGMPKERFSAEFPKEGPSILRIQQVVRGDSAAYFCASSLGLAEGGEQYFGPGTRLTVT.

This chain joins TRBV9 and TRBJ2-2, with D perhaps TRBD1 or TRBD2 (5 bases each). CDR3 size: 17 residues. Trimming took 2 bases from V and 2 from J, leaving 16 bases between them. Germline CDR1 SGDLS, CDR2 YYNGEE. The CDR3, as DNA: TGTGCCAGCAGCGTCAGGGTAAACCGGGGAAACACCGGGGAGCTGTTTTTT. Its protein is CASSVRVNRGNTGELFF.

The CDR3 region has the DNA TGTGCCAGCAGTCCGACAGCAGATACGCAGTATTTT. Its translation is CASSPTADTQYF. The V call is TRBV7-2, the J call TRBJ2-3; D possibly corresponds to TRBD1 (5 bases). Looked up from germline, CDR1 is SGHTA and CDR2 is FQGNSA. This CDR3 region has 12 residues. V lost 6 bases to trimming and J lost 4 bases, with 8 bases between them.

The rearrangement joins TRBV10-3 to TRBJ2-3; 7 nucleotides match TRBD1. V shed 3 bases and J 11 bases; nucleotides not matched to a gene: 8. CDR1 and CDR2 (germline): ENHRY, SYGVKD. The length of the CDR3 is 13 residues. The CDR3 coding sequence is TGTGCCATCAGTGATGGGACAGACCTTCGGCAGTATTTT. Its translation is CAISDGTDLRQYF.

The chain joins TRBV3-1 (or the pseudogene TRBV3-2) to TRBJ1-3; D perhaps matches TRBD1 (5 bases). Germline values: CDR1 LGHDT, CDR2 YNNKEL (reference sequence). CDR3 length: 19 residues. V was clipped by 0 bases and J by 0 bases, with 18 bases between them. The CDR3 protein is CASSQESQGRVSSGNTIYF. The CDR3 DNA follows: TGTGCCAGCAGCCAAGAATCCCAGGGAAGGGTGAGCTCTGGAAACACCATATATTTT.

J is TRBJ1-6 and V is TRBV6-2 or TRBV6-3; D possibly corresponds to TRBD1 (6 bases). This CDR3 is built from 15 residues. Germline loops: CDR1 MNHEY, CDR2 SVGEGT. V was trimmed by 5 bases and J by 9 bases, leaving 17 bases between them. DNA of the CDR3: TGTGCCAGCAGTGCAGAACAGGGATTCAGTTCACCCCTCCACTTT. It encodes CASSAEQGFSSPLHF.

This chain joins TRBV28 and TRBJ1-1; D unresolved. V lost 3 bases and J 0 bases, leaving 14 bases between the germline ends. The germline V gene has CDR1 MDHEN and CDR2 SYDVKM. The CDR3 has 16 amino acids. CDR3 nucleotides: TGTGCCAGCAGTTTTCCGCCAAACTCCATGAACACTGAAGCTTTCTTT. This gives the protein CASSFPPNSMNTEAFF.

The rearrangement joins TRBV5-1 to TRBJ1-3; TRBD1 matches at 9 bases. The junction had 4 bases not matched to a gene; V was cut back by 0 bases and J by 3 bases. The CDR3 runs 16 residues. Germline loops: CDR1 SGHRS, CDR2 YFSETQ. DNA for the CDR3: TGCGCCAGCAGCTTGGATACAGGGGGCGTTGGAAACACCATATATTTT. This codes for CASSLDTGGVGNTIYF.